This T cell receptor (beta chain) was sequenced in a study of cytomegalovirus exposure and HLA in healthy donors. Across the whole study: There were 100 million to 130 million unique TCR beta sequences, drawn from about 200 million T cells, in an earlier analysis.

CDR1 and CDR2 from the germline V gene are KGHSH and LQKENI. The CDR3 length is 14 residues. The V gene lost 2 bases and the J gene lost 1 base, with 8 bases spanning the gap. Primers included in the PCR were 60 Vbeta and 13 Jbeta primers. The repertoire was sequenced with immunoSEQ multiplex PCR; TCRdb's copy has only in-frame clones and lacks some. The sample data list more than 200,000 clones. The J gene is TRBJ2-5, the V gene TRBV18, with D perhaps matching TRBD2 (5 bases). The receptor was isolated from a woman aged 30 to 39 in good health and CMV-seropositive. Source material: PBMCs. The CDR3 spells CASSPSRGQETQYF. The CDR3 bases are TGTGCCAGCTCACCATCTCGGGGCCAAGAGACCCAGTACTTC.